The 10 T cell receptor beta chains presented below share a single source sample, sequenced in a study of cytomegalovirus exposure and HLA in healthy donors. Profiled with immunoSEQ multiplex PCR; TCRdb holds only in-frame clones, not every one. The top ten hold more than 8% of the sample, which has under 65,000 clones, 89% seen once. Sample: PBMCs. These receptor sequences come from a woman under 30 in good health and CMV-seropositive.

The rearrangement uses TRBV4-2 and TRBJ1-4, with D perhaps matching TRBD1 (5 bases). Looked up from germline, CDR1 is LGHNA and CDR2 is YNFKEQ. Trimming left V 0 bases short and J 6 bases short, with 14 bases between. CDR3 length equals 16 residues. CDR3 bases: TGTGCCAGCAGCCAAGATTGGAGGGGAGGGGATGAAAAACTGTTTTTT. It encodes CASSQDWRGGDEKLFF.

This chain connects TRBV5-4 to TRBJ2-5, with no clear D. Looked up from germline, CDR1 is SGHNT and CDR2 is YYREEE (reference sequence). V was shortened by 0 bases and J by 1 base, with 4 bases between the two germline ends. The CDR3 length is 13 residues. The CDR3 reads CASSLARQETQYF. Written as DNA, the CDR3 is TGTGCCAGCAGCTTGGCCCGCCAAGAGACCCAGTACTTC.

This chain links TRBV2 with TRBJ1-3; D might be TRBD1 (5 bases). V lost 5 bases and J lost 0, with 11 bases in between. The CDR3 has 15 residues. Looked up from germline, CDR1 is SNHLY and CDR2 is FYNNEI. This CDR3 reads CASSREGSSGNTIYF. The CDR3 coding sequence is TGTGCCAGCAGTCGGGAGGGGAGCTCTGGAAACACCATATATTTT.

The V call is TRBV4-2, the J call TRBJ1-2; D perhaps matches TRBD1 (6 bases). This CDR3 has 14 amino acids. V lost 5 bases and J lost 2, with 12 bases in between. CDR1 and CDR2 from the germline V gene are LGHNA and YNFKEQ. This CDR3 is CASSGWTENYGYTF. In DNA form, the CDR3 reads TGTGCCAGCAGCGGATGGACAGAGAACTATGGCTACACCTTC.

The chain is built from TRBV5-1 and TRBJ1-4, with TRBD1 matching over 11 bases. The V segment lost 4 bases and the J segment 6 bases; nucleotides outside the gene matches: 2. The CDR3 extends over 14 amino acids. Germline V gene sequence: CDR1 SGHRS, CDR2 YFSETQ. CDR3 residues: CASSRDRGDEKLFF. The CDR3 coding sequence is TGCGCCAGCAGCCGGGACAGGGGGGATGAAAAACTGTTTTTT.

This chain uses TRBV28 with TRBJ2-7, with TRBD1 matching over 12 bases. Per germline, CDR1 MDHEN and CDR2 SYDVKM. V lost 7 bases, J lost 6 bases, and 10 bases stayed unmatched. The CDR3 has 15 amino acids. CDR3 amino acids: CASTPPGQGAFEQYF. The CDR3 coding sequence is TGTGCCAGCACCCCCCCGGGACAGGGGGCTTTCGAGCAGTACTTC.

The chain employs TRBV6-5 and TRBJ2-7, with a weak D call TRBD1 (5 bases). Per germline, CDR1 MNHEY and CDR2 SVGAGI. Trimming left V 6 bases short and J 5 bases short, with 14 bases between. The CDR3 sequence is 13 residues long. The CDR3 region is CASSEARGNEQYF. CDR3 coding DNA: TGTGCCAGCAGCGAAGCAAGGGGTAACGAGCAGTACTTC.

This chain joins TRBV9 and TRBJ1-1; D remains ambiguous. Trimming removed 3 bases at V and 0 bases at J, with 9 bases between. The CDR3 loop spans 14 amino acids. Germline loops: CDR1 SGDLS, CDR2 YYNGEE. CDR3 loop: CASSGATLNTEAFF. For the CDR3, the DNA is TGTGCCAGCAGCGGCGCGACTTTGAACACTGAAGCTTTCTTT.

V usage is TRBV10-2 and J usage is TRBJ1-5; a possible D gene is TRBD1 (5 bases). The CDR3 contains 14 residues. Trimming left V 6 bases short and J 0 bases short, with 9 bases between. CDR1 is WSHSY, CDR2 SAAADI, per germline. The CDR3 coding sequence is TGCGCCAGCAGCTTGGGACTTAGCAATCAGCCCCAGCATTTT. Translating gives CASSLGLSNQPQHF.

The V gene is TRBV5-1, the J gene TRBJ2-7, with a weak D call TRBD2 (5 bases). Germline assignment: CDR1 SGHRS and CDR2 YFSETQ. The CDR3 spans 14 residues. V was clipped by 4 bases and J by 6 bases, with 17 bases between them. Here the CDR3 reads CASSPGSLSGEQYF. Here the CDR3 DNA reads TGCGCCAGCAGCCCGGGGTCCCTGAGTGGCGAGCAGTACTTC.